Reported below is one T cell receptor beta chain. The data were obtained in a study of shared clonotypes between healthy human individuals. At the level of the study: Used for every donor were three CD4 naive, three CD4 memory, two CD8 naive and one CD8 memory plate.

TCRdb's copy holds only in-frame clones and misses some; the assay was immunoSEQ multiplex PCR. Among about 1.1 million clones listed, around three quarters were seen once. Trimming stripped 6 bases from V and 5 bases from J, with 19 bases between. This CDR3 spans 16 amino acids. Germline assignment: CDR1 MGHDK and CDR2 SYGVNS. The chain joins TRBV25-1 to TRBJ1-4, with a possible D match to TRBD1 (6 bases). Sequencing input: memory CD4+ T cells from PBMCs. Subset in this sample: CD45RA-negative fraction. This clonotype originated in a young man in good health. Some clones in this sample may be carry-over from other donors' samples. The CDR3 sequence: CASRGASSGSNEKLFF. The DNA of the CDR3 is TGTGCCAGCAGGGGGGCCAGCTCCGGATCCAATGAAAAACTGTTTTTT.